The TCR beta chain described here comes from a study of T cell responses to AZD1222 COVID-19 vaccine. Whole-study results and caveats: White British donors predominated, females outnumbered males, and clonal diversity was possibly underestimated. Variant regions that are unmutated are reportedly the target of nearly half of spike-specific TCRs.

Points on this clone: Its specificity is unknown.

Assay: immunoSEQ multiplex PCR; the TCRdb copy retains only in-frame clones and omits some. Of roughly 170,000 clones in the sample, 85% to 95% are singletons; the top ten hold 1.5% to 2%. Germline CDR1 reads LGHNA; CDR2 reads YSLEER. After removal of 4 bases from V and 7 bases from J, the junction contained 4 bases not matched to a gene. The CDR3 has 14 residues. The specimen was peripheral blood, collected 28 days after the second AZD1222 dose. The rearrangement uses TRBV4-3 and TRBJ1-6, with 7 bases identical to TRBD1. This receptor was obtained from an adult who received the AZD1222 COVID-19 vaccine. CDR3 loop: CASSPDRENSPLHF. DNA for the CDR3: TGCGCCAGCAGCCCCGACAGGGAGAATTCACCCCTCCACTTT.